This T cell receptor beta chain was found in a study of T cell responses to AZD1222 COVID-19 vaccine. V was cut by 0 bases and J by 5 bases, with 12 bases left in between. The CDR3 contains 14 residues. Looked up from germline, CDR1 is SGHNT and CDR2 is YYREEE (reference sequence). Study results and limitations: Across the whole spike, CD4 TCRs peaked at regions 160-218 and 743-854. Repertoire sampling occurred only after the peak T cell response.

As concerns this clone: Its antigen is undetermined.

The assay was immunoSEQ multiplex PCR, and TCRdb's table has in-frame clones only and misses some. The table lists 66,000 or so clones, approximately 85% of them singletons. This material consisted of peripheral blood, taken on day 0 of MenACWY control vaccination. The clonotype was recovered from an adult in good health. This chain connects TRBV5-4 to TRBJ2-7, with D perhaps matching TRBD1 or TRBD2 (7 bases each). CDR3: CASSLGQGGNEQYF. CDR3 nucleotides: TGTGCCAGCAGCTTGGGGCAGGGGGGGAACGAGCAGTACTTC.